This T cell receptor beta chain came from a study of T cells of healthy individuals. A single record per CDR3 protein comes from TCRdb applying MiXCR to the 5' RACE reads. The sample yields around 79,000 distinct CDR3 sequences, 4% to 5.5% seen once. The CDR3 extends over 15 amino acids. Germline trimming cut 4 bases from V and 1 base from J; bases unmatched to any gene: 2. CDR1 is SGHTA, CDR2 FQGTGA, per germline. The sample holds many counts of this clonotype. The chain has TRBV7-3 and TRBJ2-2; 8 bases align to TRBD1. The clonotype originates from a female donor in good health. This CDR3 is CASSSGTGNTGELFF. The CDR3 region has the DNA TGTGCCAGCAGCTCCGGGACAGGGAACACCGGGGAGCTGTTTTTT.